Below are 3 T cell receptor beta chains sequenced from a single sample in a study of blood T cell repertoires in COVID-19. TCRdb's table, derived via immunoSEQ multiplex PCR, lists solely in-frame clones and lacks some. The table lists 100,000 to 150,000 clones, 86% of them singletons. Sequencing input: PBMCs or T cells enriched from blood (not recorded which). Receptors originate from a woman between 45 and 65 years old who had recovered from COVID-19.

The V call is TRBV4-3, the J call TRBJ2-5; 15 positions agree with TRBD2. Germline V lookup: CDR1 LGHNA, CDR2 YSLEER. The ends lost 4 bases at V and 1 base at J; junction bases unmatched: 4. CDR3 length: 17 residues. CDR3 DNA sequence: TGCGCCAGCAGCCCCTGGGGACTAGCGGGGGGCCAAGAGACCCAGTACTTC. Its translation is CASSPWGLAGGQETQYF.

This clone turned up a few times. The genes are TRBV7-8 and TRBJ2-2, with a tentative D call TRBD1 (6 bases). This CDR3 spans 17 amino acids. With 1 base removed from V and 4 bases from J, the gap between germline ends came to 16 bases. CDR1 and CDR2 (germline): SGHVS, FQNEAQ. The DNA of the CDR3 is TGTGCCAGCAGCTTAGAGTGGACAGAGATATCCACCGGGGAGCTGTTTTTT. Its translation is CASSLEWTEISTGELFF. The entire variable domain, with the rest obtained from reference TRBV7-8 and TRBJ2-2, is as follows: GAGVSQSPRYKVAKRGQDVALRCDPISGHVSLFWYQQALGQGPEFLTYFQNEAQLDKSGLPSDRFFAERPEGSVSTLKIQRTQQEDSAVYLCASSLEWTEISTGELFFGEGSRLTVL.

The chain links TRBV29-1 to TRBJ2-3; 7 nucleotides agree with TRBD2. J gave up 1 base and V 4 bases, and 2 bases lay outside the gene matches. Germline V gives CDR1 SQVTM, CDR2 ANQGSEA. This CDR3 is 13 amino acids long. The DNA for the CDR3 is TGCAGCGTTGGACTAGCTGGCACAGATACGCAGTATTTT. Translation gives CSVGLAGTDTQYF.